The 32 T cell receptor beta chains below come from one sample, sequenced in a study of blood T cell repertoires in COVID-19. Sequencing was performed with immunoSEQ multiplex PCR; in TCRdb, only in-frame clones are kept and a portion is missing. The table has just over 650,000 clones, over 80% seen once. The sample comprised peripheral blood. These receptors originate from a woman aged 18 to 35 with acute or convalescent COVID-19.

The chain links TRBV9 to TRBJ2-3, with 9 bases fitting TRBD2. J gave up 1 base and V 2 bases, and 2 bases lay outside the gene matches. Germline V gene lookup returns CDR1 SGDLS and CDR2 YYNGEE. The CDR3 runs 15 residues. The CDR3 protein is CASSVIAGGTDTQYF. The CDR3 DNA is TGTGCCAGCAGCGTGATAGCGGGGGGCACAGATACGCAGTATTTT.

J is TRBJ2-7 and V is TRBV24-1; D remains unclear. CDR1 is KGHDR and CDR2 is SFDVKD in the germline V gene. This CDR3 is 13 amino acids long. Trimming stripped 5 bases from V and 2 bases from J, with 9 bases between. CDR3 in DNA: TGTGCCACCAGTGGAGTCAACCCCTACGAGCAGTACTTC. Translation: CATSGVNPYEQYF.

This chain uses TRBV18 with TRBJ1-2; D is perhaps TRBD1 (5 bases). Trimming cost V 5 bases and J 1 base, with 14 bases left between them. CDR3 length: 15 amino acids. Germline CDR1 is KGHSH and CDR2 is LQKENI. The CDR3 DNA is TGTGCCAGCTCATCTGACAGTGCCCTTAACTATGGCTACACCTTC. It is translated as CASSSDSALNYGYTF.

This chain connects TRBV7-8 to TRBJ2-5, with D tentatively TRBD2 (6 bases). CDR1 and CDR2 (germline): SGHVS, FQNEAQ. With 3 bases removed from V and 1 base from J, the gap between germline ends came to 9 bases. The CDR3 has 14 amino acids. CDR3 region: CASSLDYLQETQYF. The CDR3 bases are TGTGCCAGCAGCTTGGACTATCTCCAAGAGACCCAGTACTTC.

J is TRBJ2-3 and V is TRBV6-1; D remains ambiguous. Trimming stripped 10 bases from V and 3 bases from J, with 11 bases between. CDR1 and CDR2 (germline): MNHNS, SASEGT. The CDR3 contains 12 residues. The CDR3 is CATTKETDTQYF. The CDR3 bases are TGTGCCACCACTAAGGAGACAGATACGCAGTATTTT.

The chain joins TRBV2 to TRBJ1-1; D call uncertain. Between the trimmed V and J ends, which lost 6 bases and 0 bases, there was a span of 8 bases. Germline V gene data show CDR1 as SNHLY and CDR2 as FYNNEI. The CDR3 runs to 13 residues. The CDR3 protein is CASRNGMNTEAFF. CDR3 nucleotide sequence: TGTGCCAGCAGGAACGGGATGAACACTGAAGCTTTCTTT.

This chain connects TRBV5-1 to TRBJ1-1; D gene ambiguous. Trimming took off 4 bases at V and 3 bases at J, with 10 bases between the two ends. The V gene's germline CDR1 is SGHRS and CDR2 YFSETQ. The CDR3 contains 13 residues. CDR3 sequence: CASSKAEDTEAFF. CDR3 coding DNA: TGCGCCAGCAGCAAGGCCGAGGACACTGAAGCTTTCTTT.

This clone turned up a few times. This sequence joins TRBV2 and TRBJ1-1; D remains unclear. Deletions cut 4 bases from V and 8 bases from J, with 5 bases between. This CDR3 is built from 10 residues. Germline-derived CDR1 and CDR2 are SNHLY and FYNNEI. In DNA, the CDR3 is TGTGCCAGCAGTGGAGGGGAAGCTTTCTTT. This codes for CASSGGEAFF.

The V call is TRBV6-5, the J call TRBJ2-3, with 9 positions matching TRBD2. Per the germline V gene, CDR1 is MNHEY and CDR2 is SVGAGI. This CDR3 is built from 16 residues. V gave up 0 bases and J gave up 5 bases; unmatched junction bases: 6. The CDR3 spells CASSYSTAGGVDTQYF. The CDR3 coding sequence is TGTGCCAGCAGTTACTCAACGGCGGGGGGGGTAGATACGCAGTATTTT.

The rearrangement links TRBV7-3 to TRBJ2-3, with TRBD2 as a possible D gene (6 bases). CDR1 and CDR2 (germline): SGHTA, FQGTGA. This CDR3 has 15 residues. Trimming shortened V by 5 bases and J by 3 bases, and 15 bases separated the two germline ends. DNA of the CDR3: TGTGCCAGCAGCCCCACTGGCGCGGGAACAGATACGCAGTATTTT. The encoded protein is CASSPTGAGTDTQYF.

The V call is TRBV18, the J call TRBJ1-1, with D tentatively TRBD1 (6 bases). CDR3 length equals 15 residues. Germline V gives CDR1 KGHSH, CDR2 LQKENI. V lost 2 bases to trimming and J lost 2 bases, with 12 bases between them. CDR3 in DNA: TGTGCCAGCTCACCAGCTCAGGGGTTTAACACTGAAGCTTTCTTT. Its translation: CASSPAQGFNTEAFF. The complete variable domain, with remaining parts taken from reference TRBV18 and TRBJ1-1, reads NAGVMQNPRHLVRRRGQEARLRCSPMKGHSHVYWYRQLPEEGLKFMVYLQKENIIDESGMPKERFSAEFPKEGPSILRIQQVVRGDSAAYFCASSPAQGFNTEAFFGQGTRLTVV.

V and J are TRBV5-5 and TRBJ1-2; 10 bases fit TRBD1. Per the germline V gene, CDR1 is SGHKS and CDR2 is YYEKEE (reference sequence). The V and J ends lost 5 bases and 6 bases, in that order; junction bases with no gene match: 7. This CDR3 has 14 residues. In nucleotides, the CDR3 is TGTGCCAGCAGACCCGGGACAGGGGATCATGGCTACACCTTC. This encodes CASRPGTGDHGYTF.

The CDR3: CSVDNGGYTF. The CDR3 DNA reads TGCAGCGTTGATAACGGTGGCTACACCTTC. The rearrangement uses TRBV29-1 and TRBJ1-2; D not certain. With 3 bases removed from V and 7 bases from J, the gap between germline ends came to 6 bases. There are 10 residues in the CDR3. The germline gives CDR1 SQVTM, CDR2 ANQGSEA.

The gene calls are TRBV5-1 and TRBJ1-4; D is ambiguous. Trimming stripped 4 bases from V and 7 bases from J, with 14 bases between. CDR3 length: 14 residues. Germline V CDR1 and CDR2: SGHRS, YFSETQ. The CDR3, as DNA: TGCGCCAGCAGCCTCGGTTTCCGTACTGAAAAACTGTTTTTT. It translates to CASSLGFRTEKLFF.

This sequence joins TRBV10-1 and TRBJ1-1, with a weak D call TRBD1 (6 bases). This CDR3 has 13 amino acids. Germline V gene lookup returns CDR1 WNHNN and CDR2 SYGVQD (reference sequence). V was clipped by 1 base and J by 8 bases, with 11 bases between them. CDR3 in DNA: TGCGCCAGCAGTGAGTACGCAGGGGCAGAAGCTTTCTTT. This codes for CASSEYAGAEAFF.

The gene calls are TRBV29-1 and TRBJ2-7; D may be TRBD1 (5 bases). This CDR3 is 12 amino acids long. V lost 6 bases and J lost 5, with 14 bases in between. CDR1 SQVTM and CDR2 ANQGSEA come from the germline V gene. The CDR3 sequence is CSVATGSNEQYF. Written as DNA, the CDR3 is TGCAGCGTAGCTACAGGCTCGAACGAGCAGTACTTC.

The rearrangement uses TRBV7-9 and TRBJ1-5; D not certain. The ends were cut back, 9 bases at V and 10 bases at J, with 7 bases in the middle. The germline CDR1 and CDR2 sequences are SEHNR and FQNEAQ (reference sequence). CDR3 size: 9 residues. The CDR3 reads CARGGPQHF. DNA of the CDR3: TGTGCCAGAGGCGGTCCCCAGCATTTT.

With respect to this clone: The same CDR3 can be traced to other DNA sequences in this sample. The chain combines TRBV18 with TRBJ1-1; 10 nucleotides agree with TRBD1. This CDR3 has 14 residues. J gave up 5 bases and V 3 bases, and 3 bases lay outside the gene matches. CDR1 is KGHSH, CDR2 LQKENI, per germline. The DNA of the CDR3 is TGTGCCAGCTCACCGACAGGGGGCGGAACTGAAGCTTTCTTT. Its protein is CASSPTGGGTEAFF.

With respect to this clone: Other DNA sequences in the same sample also yield this CDR3. CDR3 sequence (DNA): TGCAGCGTTTTAACAGGGATGAACACTGAAGCTTTCTTT. Its translation: CSVLTGMNTEAFF. The rearrangement uses TRBV29-1 and TRBJ1-1, with a tentative D call TRBD1 (6 bases). This CDR3 region has 13 residues. The V gene lost 5 bases and the J gene lost 0 bases, with 10 bases spanning the gap. Germline CDR1 SQVTM, CDR2 ANQGSEA.

The rearrangement uses TRBV28 and TRBJ1-1, with D possibly being TRBD1 (5 bases). This CDR3 comprises 15 residues. CDR1 and CDR2 (germline): MDHEN, SYDVKM. Trimming stripped 2 bases from V and 0 bases from J, with 10 bases between. CDR3 residues: CASSLVQALNTEAFF. CDR3 nucleotides: TGTGCCAGCAGTTTAGTACAGGCCTTGAACACTGAAGCTTTCTTT. Supplemented by reference TRBV28 and TRBJ1-1, the full variable domain reads DVKVTQSSRYLVKRTGEKVFLECVQDMDHENMFWYRQDPGLGLRLIYFSYDVKMKEKGDIPEGYSVSREKKERFSLILESASTNQTSMYLCASSLVQALNTEAFFGQGTRLTVV.

The V and J genes are TRBV4-1 and TRBJ2-1, with D hard to call. The V gene's germline CDR1 is MGHRA and CDR2 YSYEKL. V was trimmed by 3 bases and J by 3 bases, leaving 3 bases between them. CDR3 length: 12 amino acids. CDR3 nucleotide sequence: TGCGCCAGCAGCCAGTACTACAATGAGCAGTTCTTC. This codes for CASSQYYNEQFF.

The rearrangement links TRBV18 to TRBJ2-5; D gene unclear. Trimming removed 2 bases at V and 5 bases at J, with 12 bases between. This CDR3 contains 14 residues. Germline-derived CDR1 and CDR2 are KGHSH and LQKENI. The CDR3 reads CASSPSAGLETQYF. The CDR3 nucleotides read TGTGCCAGCTCACCATCCGCCGGTCTGGAGACCCAGTACTTC.

The rearrangement links TRBV6-5 to TRBJ1-5; 7 bases agree with TRBD1. Germline values: CDR1 MNHEY, CDR2 SVGAGI. Unmatched junction bases numbered 4, after V lost 4 bases and J lost 7 bases. This CDR3 spans 13 amino acids. The CDR3 spells CASSLRQGQPQHF. CDR3 coding DNA: TGTGCCAGCAGTTTGCGACAGGGCCAGCCCCAGCATTTT.

CDR3 protein: CASSKGTAKAYNEQFF. DNA for the CDR3: TGTGCCAGCAGCAAGGGGACAGCTAAAGCCTACAATGAGCAGTTCTTC. V and J are TRBV9 and TRBJ2-1; 7 positions agree with TRBD1. The length of the CDR3 is 16 residues. The junction had 9 bases not matched to a gene; V was cut back by 4 bases and J by 2 bases. Germline V gene lookup returns CDR1 SGDLS and CDR2 YYNGEE.

The chain links TRBV4-1 to TRBJ2-5; TRBD2 matches 11 bases. This CDR3 spans 15 amino acids. Trimming cost V 4 bases and J 0 bases; bases outside gene matches: 1. CDR1 is MGHRA and CDR2 is YSYEKL in the germline V gene. The CDR3 region is CASSLTSGDQETQYF. The CDR3 DNA reads as TGCGCCAGCAGCCTGACTAGCGGGGACCAAGAGACCCAGTACTTC.

This sequence joins TRBV19 and TRBJ2-7; 8 bases align to TRBD1. The junction had 11 bases not matched to a gene; V was cut back by 5 bases and J by 5 bases. CDR1 and CDR2 from the germline V gene are LNHDA and SQIVND (reference sequence). The CDR3 is 15 amino acids. CDR3 in DNA: TGTGCCAGTAGTGGCACAGGGGGGCTTTTTCACGAGCAGTACTTC. Amino acids: CASSGTGGLFHEQYF.

This clone was detected only a few times. CDR3 sequence reads: CASSPGGGELFF. The DNA for the CDR3 is TGTGCCAGCAGTCCCGGGGGCGGGGAGCTGTTTTTT. The rearrangement links TRBV25-1 to TRBJ2-2; TRBD2 might be the D (6 bases). Germline V gene sequence: CDR1 MGHDK, CDR2 SYGVNS. The germline V and J ends were trimmed by 5 bases and 7 bases, with 8 bases remaining between them. The CDR3 sequence is 12 residues long. Combining the CDR3 with reference TRBV25-1 and TRBJ2-2 gives the whole variable domain EADIYQTPRYLVIGTGKKITLECSQTMGHDKMYWYQQDPGMELHLIHYSYGVNSTEKGDLSSESTVSRIRTEHFPLTLESARPSHTSQYLCASSPGGGELFFGEGSRLTVL.

Only one count was recorded for this clone. The chain recombines TRBV5-1 with TRBJ2-3; TRBD1 aligns across 11 bases. With V trimmed by 4 bases and J by 7 bases, 8 bases remained unmatched. This CDR3 is 15 amino acids long. The germline gives CDR1 SGHRS, CDR2 YFSETQ. CDR3 sequence: CASSVSGTGGNTQYF. DNA of the CDR3: TGCGCCAGCAGCGTATCCGGGACAGGGGGAAATACGCAGTATTTT.

V is TRBV11-2 and J is TRBJ1-2; D is unresolved. The CDR3 is 14 residues long. From germline, CDR1 is SGHAT and CDR2 FQNNGV. Trimming removed 4 bases at V and 8 bases at J, with 17 bases between. CDR3 protein: CASSSPPSGRGYTF. The CDR3 DNA reads as TGTGCCAGCAGCTCCCCACCGAGCGGGAGGGGCTACACCTTC.

The chain carries TRBV14 and TRBJ2-3; D is ambiguous. The CDR3 has 15 residues. Germline-derived CDR1 and CDR2 are SGHDN and FVKESK. V shed 4 bases and J shed 2 bases, with 13 bases lying between them. CDR3 region: CASSRVSAFTDTQYF. The CDR3 DNA reads as TGTGCCAGCAGCCGTGTGAGCGCCTTCACAGATACGCAGTATTTT.

The chain joins TRBV6-2 or TRBV6-3 to TRBJ2-4; 8 bases match TRBD2. The CDR3 runs 17 residues. Germline values: CDR1 MNHEY, CDR2 SVGEGT. J was trimmed by 1 base and V by 6 bases; bases with no gene match: 11. The CDR3 region is CASSFLGLAGAKNIQYF. The CDR3 nucleotides read TGTGCCAGCAGCTTCCTCGGACTAGCCGGCGCCAAAAACATTCAGTACTTC.

This chain joins TRBV29-1 and TRBJ2-3, with D perhaps TRBD1 (6 bases). V shed 2 bases and J shed 1 base, with 7 bases lying between them. Germline V gene sequence: CDR1 SQVTM, CDR2 ANQGSEA. The CDR3 runs to 13 residues. In nucleotides, the CDR3 is TGCAGCGTTGAAAGGACAGGCACAGATACGCAGTATTTT. Its translation: CSVERTGTDTQYF.